This T cell receptor (beta chain) was captured by sequencing in a study of blood T cells in healthy people across ages (dated by TCRdb to 2014 to 2015). For the study in its entirety: In model experiments, template switching captured about one uniquely barcoded TCR beta cDNA molecule for every two T cells. To track age-related changes in TCR beta repertoire diversity, the study relied on deep sequencing normalized with unique cDNA molecular identifiers. Donors were grouped into four age groups: young (average 16 years), middle-aged (roughly 38), aged (approximately 58) and long-lived (approximately 81). Two additional independent replicas of 1 million unique cDNA reads from the same blood draw were analyzed for two donors (one aged 18 to 29 and one aged 80 or older). Study-level results and caveats: As age increased, observed TCR beta diversity per million T cells dropped in a roughly linear way, and a significant reduction was already evident by age about 40. Because donor CMV infection status was unknown, age-related changes in expanded clonotypes were potentially confounded. Bulk unsorted PBMC profiling prevented conclusive comparison of naive and antigen-experienced compartments. Observed TCR beta diversity correlated strongly with the percentage of naive T cells measured by flow cytometry. Compared with the aged group, the long-lived group had more naive CD4+ T cells, fewer expanded clones and increased TCR diversity, a pattern suggesting age selection. Total diversity estimates from one million sequenced T cells were considered lower bounds and underestimates.

This clonotype came up a few times. Its specific antigen is unknown. Nothing much larger sits one base from this clone, and base qualities are not available. The 35 to 40 donors, aged about 6 to 95 years, were systemically healthy Caucasian individuals from Russia. Approximately 10 milliliters of peripheral blood were collected from each donor into EDTA-treated Vacutainer tubes. PBMCs were isolated by Ficoll-Paque density-gradient centrifugation, with at least 7 million obtained per sample. Trizol reagent was used to extract total RNA from PBMCs, with at least 5 micrograms per sample. For every donor, an aliquot of PBMCs went through flow cytometry to measure the percentages of naive CD45RAhigh/CD27high T cells. Receptor libraries were prepared by 5' RACE. The listed sequencing device is Illumina HiSeq 2500. A second about 7 to 12 cycle PCR used a sample-barcoded 5' primer and a J-beta primer mix. Each TCR beta cDNA molecule received a unique molecular identifier from a template-switch 5' adaptor carrying 12 random nucleotides. Each sample yielded at least 3 million CDR3-containing paired-end reads. All of the RNA was converted into first-strand cDNA using the Mint cDNA synthesis kit, with a TRBC-specific oligonucleotide serving as the primer. Following uracil-DNA glycosylase treatment, all cDNA underwent a first 18-cycle PCR with the universal primers M1SS and BC2_uni_R. In the paper's pipeline: Each sample was normalized by randomly selecting 1 million high-quality reads, each carrying a distinct molecular identifier. Instead of being binned into consensus sequences, reads with shared molecular identifiers were discarded. CDR3 identification, clonotype clustering and error correction used MiTCR with a Q25 quality threshold and the strictest error-elimination algorithm. Lower-bound total TCR beta diversity was estimated with a nonparametric unseen species model using Euler transformation. TCRdb redid the processing of the public reads, applying fastp at Q25 and MiXCR, and retained in-frame beta chains. When rows share a CDR3 protein, they turn into one entry using the most common DNA and genes. TCRdb's processing, not the authors' own work, is the source of the V and J calls. Recorded for this sample are about 800,000 distinct CDR3 sequences; 20% to 30% of them occurred a single time. The top ten clonotypes cover approximately 3.7% of the sample.

V is cut by 3 bases and J by 5 bases, and the space between the germline ends is 10 bases. Reading from cysteine to phenylalanine, the CDR3 counts 13 amino acids. Only CDR3 DNA is held: 39 bases, read in frame from base 1. From a lookup of the germline V gene, CDR1 and CDR2 are SGHDN and FVKESK. The sample was also reused in another study, on T cells of mothers and their children. Per that second paper: Donors were nine systemically healthy Caucasian individuals: three mothers and their six children. cDNA synthesis consumed the entire amount of extracted RNA, loaded at around 1.5 ug RNA in each 15 ul reaction. In the second PCR, the M1S primer introduced both the sample barcodes and 2-4 random nucleotides. Over 9 million TCR beta CDR3 reads were obtained for each mother, and 2.5 million to 3 million reads were obtained for each child. In both related and unrelated pairs, thymic selection shapes the output of TCR recombination in a similar way, with inherited differences having only a minor effect. Related mother-child pairs always showed normalized repertoire overlap that was slightly higher than in unrelated mother-child pairs, though the difference was never significant. No persistent microchimeric T cell clones were found, with a detection sensitivity of roughly 99 clones per million clonotypes. To look for features that set related mother-child pairs apart from unrelated individuals, the researchers ran deep NGS to compare the TCR beta repertoires of mothers and children. The mean age was around 40 +/- 4 years for the mothers and around 10 +/- 4 years for the children. After adapter ligation with NEBNext reagents, the libraries were sequenced on Illumina HiSeq 2000 with 100+100 nt paired-end reads. To avoid cross-contamination, the mother libraries and the child libraries were prepared a month apart and sequenced in separate runs. For each donor, somewhere between roughly 450,000 and 2,100,000 distinct TCR beta clonotypes were identified. Naive TCR beta clonotypes were estimated from low-frequency clonotypes matched to each donor's FACS-determined naive share, without sorting.

Rearrangement joined TRBV14 to TRBJ2-5, with the D gene too uncertain to name. This clonotype was sampled from a boy aged 5-17 years in good health. Sequenced material: blood. The bases are TGTGCCAGCAGCCAGTATTCGGCGGAGACCCAGTACTTC. Its protein product is CASSQYSAETQYF.